This T cell receptor beta chain was found in a study of cytomegalovirus exposure and HLA in healthy donors. PCR amplification relied on 60 Vbeta primers (plus 13 Jbeta primers). The method was immunoSEQ multiplex PCR; TCRdb's version includes in-frame clones alone and lacks a portion of them. The sample lists under 170,000 clones, around 79% occurring once. This TCR came from a man over 45 in good health and CMV-seropositive. The sample was PBMCs.

This chain's CDR3 is CSVDSQGAHETQYF. The CDR3 DNA sequence: TGCAGCGTTGATTCACAGGGGGCTCACGAGACCCAGTACTTC. This chain joins TRBV29-1 and TRBJ2-5, with 9 bases matching TRBD1. CDR1 and CDR2 from the germline V gene are SQVTM and ANQGSEA. The CDR3 has 14 amino acids. V dropped 3 bases and J dropped 5; count of bases not matched to a gene: 7.